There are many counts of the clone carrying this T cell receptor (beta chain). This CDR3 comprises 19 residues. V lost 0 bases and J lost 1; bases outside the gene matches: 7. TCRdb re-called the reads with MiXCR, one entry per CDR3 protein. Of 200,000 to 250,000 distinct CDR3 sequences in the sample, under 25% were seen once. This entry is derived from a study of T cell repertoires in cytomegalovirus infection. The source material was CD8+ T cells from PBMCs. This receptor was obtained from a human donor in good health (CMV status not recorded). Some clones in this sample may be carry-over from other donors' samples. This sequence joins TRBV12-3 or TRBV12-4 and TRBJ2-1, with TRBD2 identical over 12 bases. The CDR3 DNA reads TGTGCCAGCAGTTTAGCGACTAGCGGGGGCCCGAGGTCCTACAATGAGCAGTTCTTC. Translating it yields CASSLATSGGPRSYNEQFF.